The 27 T cell receptor beta chains in this list originate from one sample, sequenced in a study of shared clonotypes between healthy human individuals. Sequenced by immunoSEQ multiplex PCR; TCRdb stores in-frame clones only, minus some. Here the sample spans a few million clones, 90% to 96% being singletons. Sequenced: naive CD4+ T cells sorted from blood. Subset in this sample: CD45RA+ positively selected. These receptors were taken from a young man in good health.

With regard to this clone: The sample holds other DNA sequences that translate to the same CDR3. The chain joins TRBV11-2 to TRBJ2-7, with 9 bases fitting TRBD1. This CDR3 is 15 amino acids long. V shed 3 bases, J shed 4 bases, and the junction held 7 bases outside the gene matches. Germline CDR1 and CDR2: SGHAT and FQNNGV. The CDR3 reads CASSLIGTGPYEQYF. CDR3 DNA: TGTGCCAGCAGCTTGATCGGGACAGGGCCATACGAGCAGTACTTC.

This chain connects TRBV29-1 to TRBJ1-2; D is unresolved. This CDR3 contains 12 residues. Germline V gives CDR1 SQVTM, CDR2 ANQGSEA. V dropped 3 bases and J dropped 8 bases, with 13 bases sitting between them. CDR3 sequence: CSVDHGVWGYTF. The DNA for the CDR3 is TGCAGCGTTGACCACGGGGTGTGGGGCTACACCTTC.

V is TRBV7-2 and J is TRBJ2-7; D may be TRBD1 or TRBD2 (5 bases each). Germline values: CDR1 SGHTA, CDR2 FQGNSA. This CDR3 contains 11 residues. V lost 5 bases to trimming and J lost 10 bases, with 12 bases between them. The CDR3 nucleotides read TGTGCCAGCAGCGCTGGGACCGACCAGTACTTC. Its protein is CASSAGTDQYF.

This clone was observed a single time. CDR3 region: CASREGGSSYNEQFF. In DNA, the CDR3 is TGTGCCAGCAGAGAGGGGGGAAGCTCCTACAATGAGCAGTTCTTC. V gene TRBV6-6 combines with J gene TRBJ2-1; D is tentatively TRBD1 or TRBD2 (6 bases each). The germline V gene has CDR1 MNHNY and CDR2 SVGAGI (reference sequence). CDR3 size: 15 residues. V was trimmed by 6 bases and J by 0 bases, leaving 12 bases between them.

V is TRBV4-1 and J is TRBJ2-5; 9 positions match TRBD2. V was pared by 4 bases and J by 3 bases, with 9 bases of the junction left unmatched. Germline values: CDR1 MGHRA, CDR2 YSYEKL. This CDR3 region has 16 residues. CDR3 DNA sequence: TGCGCCAGCAGCCCTGGCGAAGCGGGGGGCAAAGAGACCCAGTACTTC. Its translation is CASSPGEAGGKETQYF.

The chain carries TRBV10-3 and TRBJ2-7; 7 bases align to TRBD1. With 11 bases clipped from V and 3 bases from J, the junction kept 4 bases outside the gene matches. CDR3 length equals 11 residues. CDR1 and CDR2 from the germline V gene are ENHRY and SYGVKD. This chain's CDR3 is CAVRDSYEQYF. The CDR3 bases are TGTGCCGTCCGGGACAGCTACGAGCAGTACTTC.

The gene calls are TRBV6-6 and TRBJ2-7; D may be TRBD2 (6 bases). The CDR3 contains 14 residues. Trimming cost V 6 bases and J 2 bases, with 14 bases left between them. Germline V lookup: CDR1 MNHNY, CDR2 SVGAGI (reference sequence). The chain's CDR3 is CASRRLSGTYEQYF. CDR3 in DNA: TGTGCCAGCAGACGCCTTAGCGGAACCTACGAGCAGTACTTC.

The gene calls are TRBV18 and TRBJ2-5; no definite D call. The V gene's germline CDR1 is KGHSH and CDR2 LQKENI. V was clipped by 2 bases and J by 6 bases, with 7 bases between them. The CDR3 runs to 12 residues. The CDR3 nucleotides read TGTGCCAGCTCACCAGAAAGGCAGACCCAGTACTTC. Translating it yields CASSPERQTQYF.

A remark on this clone: The same CDR3 can be traced to other DNA sequences in this sample. The chain uses TRBV4-3 and TRBJ1-3; no firm D call. Trimming took off 0 bases at V and 4 bases at J, with 4 bases between the two ends. Germline CDR1 reads LGHNA; CDR2 reads YSLEER. The CDR3 has 13 residues. Here the CDR3 DNA reads TGCGCCAGCAGCCAAGATAGGGGAAACACCATATATTTT. This sequence encodes CASSQDRGNTIYF.

This clone was found a few times. This specimen includes other DNA sequences encoding the same CDR3. This chain connects TRBV5-1 to TRBJ2-7; 12 bases are shared with TRBD1. The length of the CDR3 is 14 residues. J was trimmed by 4 bases and V by 3 bases; bases with no gene match: 2. Germline loops: CDR1 SGHRS, CDR2 YFSETQ. This CDR3 is CASSSGQGAYEQYF. CDR3 coding DNA: TGCGCCAGCAGCTCGGGACAGGGGGCTTACGAGCAGTACTTC.

The V and J genes are TRBV10-3 and TRBJ2-1; possible D gene TRBD2, 6 bases. The CDR3 sequence is 17 residues long. V was clipped by 3 bases and J by 0 bases, with 15 bases between them. Germline loops: CDR1 ENHRY, CDR2 SYGVKD. The DNA for the CDR3 is TGTGCCATCAGTGATTCGGCAGGGAGGATCTCCTACAATGAGCAGTTCTTC. Its translation: CAISDSAGRISYNEQFF.

The rearrangement uses TRBV10-3 and TRBJ2-5; D uncertain. V was pared by 6 bases and J by 5 bases, with 16 bases between. This CDR3 is 14 amino acids long. CDR1 ENHRY and CDR2 SYGVKD come from the germline V gene. This chain's CDR3 is CAIRVSPAEETQYF. Written as DNA, the CDR3 is TGTGCCATCAGAGTCTCCCCGGCGGAGGAGACCCAGTACTTC.

The CDR3 is CAWTPRGALVYEQYF. CDR3 nucleotide sequence: TGTGCCTGGACCCCGCGGGGAGCCTTGGTCTACGAGCAGTACTTC. The chain employs TRBV30 and TRBJ2-7; maybe TRBD2 (6 bases). V was cut by 4 bases and J by 3 bases, with 19 bases left in between. The V gene's germline CDR1 is GTSNPN and CDR2 SVGIG (reference sequence). CDR3 length: 15 residues.

On this clone: This specimen includes other DNA sequences encoding the same CDR3. This chain links TRBV30 with TRBJ1-4; no clear D. The CDR3 is 12 residues long. Trimming cost V 0 bases and J 7 bases, with 6 bases left between them. Germline loops: CDR1 GTSNPN, CDR2 SVGIG (reference sequence). The CDR3 is CAWSVLGEKLFF. For the CDR3, the DNA is TGTGCCTGGAGTGTACTAGGTGAAAAACTGTTTTTT.

The V call is TRBV5-8, the J call TRBJ1-2; a weak D match, TRBD1 (6 bases). Trimming cost V 4 bases and J 7 bases, with 23 bases left between them. The CDR3 length is 16 residues. CDR1 is SGHTS, CDR2 YDEGEE, per germline. As DNA, the CDR3 is TGTGCCAGCAGCCCGACCAGGGGTGAAGGAGGACTTGGCTACACCTTC. Amino acid sequence: CASSPTRGEGGLGYTF.

The chain joins TRBV29-1 to TRBJ2-7; D ambiguous. The germline V gene encodes CDR1 SQVTM and CDR2 ANQGSEA. Trimming shortened V by 3 bases and J by 3 bases, and 15 bases separated the two germline ends. The CDR3 is 14 residues long. The CDR3 loop reads CSVEGRNIGYEQYF. In DNA, the CDR3 is TGCAGCGTTGAGGGCCGGAACATTGGCTACGAGCAGTACTTC.

The chain carries TRBV30 and TRBJ2-7, with D possibly TRBD2 on 5 matching bases. V was trimmed by 0 bases and J by 3 bases, leaving 12 bases between them. There are 14 residues in the CDR3. Germline V gives CDR1 GTSNPN, CDR2 SVGIG (reference sequence). The CDR3 sequence is CAWSVIGLFYEQYF. CDR3 nucleotides: TGTGCCTGGAGTGTAATCGGACTTTTCTACGAGCAGTACTTC.

This rearrangement joins TRBV6-1 to TRBJ1-4; 10 bases map to TRBD1. Looked up from germline, CDR1 is MNHNS and CDR2 is SASEGT. The trim removed 4 bases at V and 5 bases at J, leaving 4 bases unmatched. This CDR3 contains 15 residues. CDR3 sequence (DNA): TGTGCCAGCAGTGGGCAGGACAGGGGGAATGAAAAACTGTTTTTT. Its translation: CASSGQDRGNEKLFF.

The chain joins TRBV10-3 to TRBJ2-7; 14 bases are shared with TRBD2. V shed 10 bases, J shed 6 bases, and the junction held 8 bases outside the gene matches. This CDR3 contains 14 residues. The germline V gene has CDR1 ENHRY and CDR2 SYGVKD. CDR3 DNA sequence: TGTGCCACCAGAGGGACTAGCGGGGGCGCCGAGCAGTACTTC. Amino acid sequence: CATRGTSGGAEQYF.

J is TRBJ1-5 and V is TRBV5-5; 9 bases match TRBD1. Trimming cost V 3 bases and J 4 bases; bases outside gene matches: 2. This CDR3 spans 14 amino acids. The germline V gene encodes CDR1 SGHKS and CDR2 YYEKEE (reference sequence). CDR3 sequence: CASSWTGVNQPQHF. CDR3 sequence (DNA): TGTGCCAGCAGCTGGACAGGGGTGAATCAGCCCCAGCATTTT.

The chain employs TRBV4-3 and TRBJ2-2, with D hard to call. V shed 2 bases and J shed 5 bases, with 12 bases lying between them. The CDR3 contains 15 residues. Germline CDR1 reads LGHNA; CDR2 reads YSLEER. DNA of the CDR3: TGCGCCAGCAGCCAACTCAAGGAACCAACCGGGGAGCTGTTTTTT. It translates to CASSQLKEPTGELFF.

A note on this clone: Other DNA sequences in this specimen translate into the identical CDR3. The V call is TRBV18, the J call TRBJ2-5; the D gene could be TRBD1 or TRBD2 (5 bases each). In germline, CDR1 is KGHSH, CDR2 LQKENI. This CDR3 region has 13 residues. Trimming shortened V by 3 bases and J by 3 bases, and 8 bases separated the two germline ends. CDR3 sequence (DNA): TGTGCCAGCTCACCGAGAGGGGAAGAGACCCAGTACTTC. Amino acid sequence: CASSPRGEETQYF.

The chain recombines TRBV19 with TRBJ2-7; D possibly corresponds to TRBD2 (6 bases). Looked up from germline, CDR1 is LNHDA and CDR2 is SQIVND (reference sequence). This CDR3 contains 14 residues. Trimming took 3 bases from V and 4 from J, leaving 13 bases between them. In DNA, the CDR3 is TGTGCCAGTAGTATTGGAGGGGCTCATTACGAGCAGTACTTC. The encoded protein is CASSIGGAHYEQYF.

This chain joins TRBV5-1 and TRBJ1-1, with D possibly TRBD1 on 6 matching bases. CDR3 length: 15 residues. Germline V gene lookup returns CDR1 SGHRS and CDR2 YFSETQ. The V and J ends lost 4 bases and 4 bases respectively, with 17 bases between them. The CDR3 DNA follows: TGCGCCAGCAGCAACCTTGGGGGCTACGGCACTGAAGCTTTCTTT. It specifies CASSNLGGYGTEAFF. The whole variable domain, filled in from reference TRBV5-1 and TRBJ1-1, reads KAGVTQTPRYLIKTRGQQVTLSCSPISGHRSVSWYQQTPGQGLQFLFEYFSETQRNKGNFPGRFSGRQFSNSRSEMNVSTLELGDSALYLCASSNLGGYGTEAFFGQGTRLTVV.

The J gene is TRBJ1-2, the V gene TRBV11-2, with 7 nucleotides matching TRBD1. The ends lost 5 bases at V and 5 bases at J; junction bases unmatched: 5. Germline V gene sequence: CDR1 SGHAT, CDR2 FQNNGV. The CDR3 contains 13 residues. CDR3: CASSPTGPYGYTF. The CDR3 nucleotides read TGTGCCAGCAGCCCGACAGGGCCTTATGGCTACACCTTC.

The V call is TRBV9, the J call TRBJ1-6; D call uncertain. Trimming shortened V by 4 bases and J by 3 bases, and 11 bases separated the two germline ends. The germline V gene encodes CDR1 SGDLS and CDR2 YYNGEE. The CDR3 is made up of 15 amino acids. CDR3 in DNA: TGTGCCAGCAGCACCCCCGGAAACTATAATTCACCCCTCCACTTT. It encodes CASSTPGNYNSPLHF.

This CDR3 is CASSGTGYGDEQFF. Written as DNA, the CDR3 is TGTGCCAGCAGCGGTACAGGGTATGGCGATGAGCAGTTCTTC. J is TRBJ2-1 and V is TRBV5-4; TRBD1 might be the D (6 bases). CDR1 and CDR2 from the germline V gene are SGHNT and YYREEE (reference sequence). V was cut by 4 bases and J by 8 bases, with 16 bases left in between. The length of the CDR3 is 14 residues.